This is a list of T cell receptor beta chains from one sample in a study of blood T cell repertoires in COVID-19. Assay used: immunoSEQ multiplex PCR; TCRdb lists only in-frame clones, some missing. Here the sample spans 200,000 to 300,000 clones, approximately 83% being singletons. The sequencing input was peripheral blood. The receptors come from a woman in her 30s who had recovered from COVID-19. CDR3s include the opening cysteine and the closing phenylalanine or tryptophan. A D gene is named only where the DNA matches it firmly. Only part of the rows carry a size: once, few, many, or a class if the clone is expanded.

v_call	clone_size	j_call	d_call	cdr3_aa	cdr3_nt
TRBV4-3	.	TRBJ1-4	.	CASSQEVWGLPGKLFF	TGCGCCAGCAGCCAAGAGGTGTGGGGGCTGCCGGGAAAACTGTTTTTT
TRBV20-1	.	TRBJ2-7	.	CSASTGSGGRQYF	TGCAGTGCTAGTACAGGGTCGGGTGGACGGCAGTACTTC
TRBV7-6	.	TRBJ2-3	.	CASSLRGLISTDTQYF	TGTGCCAGCAGCCTGAGGGGACTGATTAGCACAGATACGCAGTATTTT
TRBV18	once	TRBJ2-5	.	CASSPLRGGRETQYF	TGTGCCAGCTCACCCTTGAGGGGGGGCCGAGAGACCCAGTACTTC
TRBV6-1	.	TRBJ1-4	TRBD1	CASSDYLGQGDEKLFF	TGTGCCAGCAGTGACTACCTGGGACAGGGGGATGAAAAACTGTTTTTT
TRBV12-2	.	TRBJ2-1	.	CASRPQRQGKSYNEQFF	TGTGCAAGTCGCCCGCAGCGACAGGGCAAGTCCTACAATGAGCAGTTCTTC
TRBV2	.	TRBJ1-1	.	CASRDSPDTEAFF	TGTGCCAGCAGGGACAGTCCCGACACTGAAGCTTTCTTT
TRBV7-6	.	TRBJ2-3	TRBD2	CASSLGLAGGPGDTQYF	TGTGCCAGCAGCCTCGGACTAGCGGGGGGGCCTGGAGATACGCAGTATTTT
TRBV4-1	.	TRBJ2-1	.	CASSLPGSYNEQFF	TGCGCCAGCAGCCTTCCGGGGTCCTACAATGAGCAGTTCTTC
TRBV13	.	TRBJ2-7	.	CASSSTGRRYEQYF	TGTGCCAGCAGCTCCACCGGTCGCCGCTACGAGCAGTACTTC
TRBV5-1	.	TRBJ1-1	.	CASSLVWGLNTEAFF	TGCGCCAGCAGCTTGGTTTGGGGGCTGAACACTGAAGCTTTCTTT
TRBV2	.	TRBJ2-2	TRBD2	CASRRSSGVNTGELFF	TGTGCCAGCAGGCGGTCGAGCGGGGTTAACACCGGGGAGCTGTTTTTT
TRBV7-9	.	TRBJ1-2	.	CASSRESNYGYTF	TGTGCCAGCAGCCGGGAAAGCAACTATGGCTACACCTTC
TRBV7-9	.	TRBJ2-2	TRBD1	CASRITGQGNTGELFF	TGTGCCAGCAGGATTACGGGACAGGGGAACACCGGGGAGCTGTTTTTT
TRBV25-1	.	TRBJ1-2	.	CASSESGDNYGYTF	TGTGCCAGCAGTGAATCAGGTGACAACTATGGCTACACCTTC
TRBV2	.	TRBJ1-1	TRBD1	CATPQGADTEAFF	TGTGCCACGCCCCAGGGGGCCGACACTGAAGCTTTCTTT
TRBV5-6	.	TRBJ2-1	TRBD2	CASSGGLAQQFF	TGTGCCAGCAGCGGGGGACTAGCGCAGCAGTTCTTC
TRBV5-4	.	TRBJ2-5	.	CASSLDAGQETQYF	TGTGCCAGCAGCTTGGACGCAGGTCAAGAGACCCAGTACTTC
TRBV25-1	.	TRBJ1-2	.	CASSQGDRGYTF	TGTGCCAGCAGTCAAGGGGATCGGGGCTACACCTTC
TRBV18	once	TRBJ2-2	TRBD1	CASSKQGLGELFF	TGTGCCAGCTCAAAACAGGGGCTCGGGGAGCTGTTTTTT
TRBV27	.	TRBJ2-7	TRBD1	CASSPQGIPYEQYF	TGTGCCAGCAGTCCACAGGGGATCCCCTACGAGCAGTACTTC
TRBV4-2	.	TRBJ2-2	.	CASSQEVGPGELFF	TGTGCCAGCAGCCAAGAGGTGGGGCCCGGGGAGCTGTTTTTT
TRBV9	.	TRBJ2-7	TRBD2	CASSPLGTSNYEQYF	TGTGCCAGCAGCCCCCTGGGGACTAGCAATTACGAGCAGTACTTC
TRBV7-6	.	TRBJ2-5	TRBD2	CASQRRASGGETQYF	TGTGCCAGCCAACGACGGGCTAGCGGGGGAGAGACCCAGTACTTC
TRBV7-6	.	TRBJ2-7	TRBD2	CASSLEASGEYEQYF	TGTGCCAGCAGCTTAGAGGCTAGCGGGGAGTACGAGCAGTACTTC
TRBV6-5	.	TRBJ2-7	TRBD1	CASSSGQLAYEQYF	TGTGCCAGCAGTTCGGGACAGCTAGCCTACGAGCAGTACTTC
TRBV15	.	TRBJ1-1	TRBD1	CATNRGMNTEAFF	TGTGCTACAAACAGGGGGATGAACACTGAAGCTTTCTTT
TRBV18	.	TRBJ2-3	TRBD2	CASSSTSQGPGLAGWGTDTQYF	TGTGCCAGCTCATCGACCTCACAGGGCCCGGGACTAGCGGGGTGGGGCACAGATACGCAGTATTTT
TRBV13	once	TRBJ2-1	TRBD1	CASSTGQGRYNEQFF	TGTGCCAGCAGCACGGGACAGGGGAGATACAATGAGCAGTTCTTC
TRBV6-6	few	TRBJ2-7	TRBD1	CASSQQRGQGILEQYF	TGTGCCAGCAGCCAACAAAGGGGACAGGGGATCCTCGAGCAGTACTTC
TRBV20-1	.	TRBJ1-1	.	CSAERSTEAFF	TGCAGTGCTGAAAGGAGCACTGAAGCTTTCTTT
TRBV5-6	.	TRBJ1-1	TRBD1	CASSLGPKTGKGDTEAFF	TGTGCCAGCAGCTTGGGTCCTAAGACAGGGAAGGGGGACACTGAAGCTTTCTTT
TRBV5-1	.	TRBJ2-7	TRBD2	CASSPDGGSYEQYF	TGCGCCAGCAGCCCCGACGGGGGGTCCTACGAGCAGTACTTC
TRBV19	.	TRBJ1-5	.	CASSIAGYSNQPQHF	TGTGCCAGTAGTATTGCAGGGTATAGCAATCAGCCCCAGCATTTT
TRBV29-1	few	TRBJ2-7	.	CSAVAGESTYEQYF	TGCAGCGCCGTCGCAGGGGAGTCCACCTACGAGCAGTACTTC
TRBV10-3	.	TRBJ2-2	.	CAISGAWETGELFF	TGTGCCATCAGTGGCGCGTGGGAGACCGGGGAGCTGTTTTTT
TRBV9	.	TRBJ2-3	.	CASSVDSGRTDTQYF	TGTGCCAGCAGCGTAGACTCTGGGAGGACAGATACGCAGTATTTT
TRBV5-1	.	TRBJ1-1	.	CASISPTGSLAFF	TGCGCCAGCATCTCGCCGACAGGCTCGCTGGCTTTCTTT
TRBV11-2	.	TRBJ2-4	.	CASSLGGFLAKNIQYF	TGTGCCAGCAGCTTAGGAGGGTTTCTAGCCAAAAACATTCAGTACTTC
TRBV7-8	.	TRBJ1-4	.	CASSPYRVEKLFF	TGTGCCAGCAGCCCATACAGGGTTGAAAAACTGTTTTTT
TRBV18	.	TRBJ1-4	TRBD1	CASSPGTGVFEKLFF	TGTGCCAGCTCACCAGGGACAGGGGTGTTTGAAAAACTGTTTTTT
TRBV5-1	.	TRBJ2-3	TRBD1	CASSFRGQDTQYF	TGCGCCAGCAGCTTCAGGGGGCAAGATACGCAGTATTTT
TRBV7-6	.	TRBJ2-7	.	CASSSTGDSYEQYF	TGTGCCAGCAGCTCTACGGGGGACTCCTACGAGCAGTACTTC
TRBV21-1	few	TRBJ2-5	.	CASTSQGGQETQYF	TGTGCCAGCACCTCACAGGGGGGCCAAGAGACCCAGTACTTC
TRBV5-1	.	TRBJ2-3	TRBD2	CASRETSGGIADTQYF	TGCGCCAGCAGAGAGACTAGCGGGGGTATCGCAGATACGCAGTATTTT
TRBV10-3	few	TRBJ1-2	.	CAISESLTGDYGYTF	TGTGCCATCAGTGAGTCCTTAACAGGAGACTATGGCTACACCTTC
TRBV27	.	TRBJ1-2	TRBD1	CASSTDRAHFYGYTF	TGTGCCAGCAGTACCGACAGGGCCCACTTCTATGGCTACACCTTC
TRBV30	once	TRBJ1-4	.	CACRGPGEKLFF	TGTGCCTGCCGGGGTCCTGGGGAAAAACTGTTTTTT
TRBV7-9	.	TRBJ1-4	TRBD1	CASSLGVFLTGESEKLFF	TGTGCCAGCAGCTTAGGAGTTTTCCTGACAGGGGAAAGTGAAAAACTGTTTTTT
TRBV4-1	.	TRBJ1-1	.	CASSQFTNSPEAFF	TGCGCCAGCAGCCAATTCACGAACAGCCCAGAAGCTTTCTTT
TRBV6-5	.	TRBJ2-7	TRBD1	CASRAGGSYEQYF	TGTGCCAGCAGGGCAGGGGGTAGCTACGAGCAGTACTTC
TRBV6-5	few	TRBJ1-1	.	CASSPAGPHTEAFF	TGTGCCAGCAGTCCCGCAGGCCCGCACACTGAAGCTTTCTTT
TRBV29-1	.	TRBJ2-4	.	CSVEVGTTTPNIQYF	TGCAGCGTTGAAGTCGGGACAACAACTCCGAACATTCAGTACTTC
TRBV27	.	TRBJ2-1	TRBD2	CASSSGRGTYNEQFF	TGTGCCAGCAGTTCCGGGCGGGGGACCTACAATGAGCAGTTCTTC
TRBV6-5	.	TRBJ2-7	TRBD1	CASSPQPDRAHEQYF	TGTGCCAGCAGTCCACAACCCGACAGGGCGCACGAGCAGTACTTC
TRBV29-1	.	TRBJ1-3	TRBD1	CSVEDRGLLAFGNTIYF	TGCAGCGTTGAGGACAGGGGGCTCCTGGCGTTTGGAAACACCATATATTTT
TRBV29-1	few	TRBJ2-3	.	CSVERGSRDSTDTQYF	TGCAGCGTTGAAAGGGGTAGTAGAGATAGCACAGATACGCAGTATTTT
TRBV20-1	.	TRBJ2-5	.	CSASPPGIAETQYF	TGCAGTGCTAGTCCTCCGGGGATCGCGGAGACCCAGTACTTC
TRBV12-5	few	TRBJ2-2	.	CASGIQAEDYSLNTGELFF	TGTGCTAGTGGGATACAAGCGGAGGATTACAGCCTAAACACCGGGGAGCTGTTTTTT